The present T cell receptor (beta chain) was sequenced within a study of T cell repertoires in cytomegalovirus infection. Whole-study context: Public TCR beta signatures were indicative of both CMV infection and a matching HLA type. Study conclusions and caveats: Identification of carriers of CMV plus the relevant HLA was performed using cumulative public TCR beta family frequency. What dominated the ex vivo response were HLA-C-restricted CMV-specific TCR beta clonotypes.

In germline, CDR1 is MDHEN, CDR2 SYDVKM. V was cut by 6 bases and J by 3 bases, with 21 bases left in between. This CDR3 spans 17 amino acids. As regards this clonotype: Its target is unknown.

MiXCR, run by TCRdb on the reads, gives a single entry per CDR3 protein. The sample includes 560,000 or so distinct CDR3 sequences, approximately 15% seen only once; the top ten take roughly 25%. This TCR was sampled from a human donor in good health (CMV status not recorded). Some clones in this sample may be carry-over from other donors' samples. The sequenced sample consisted of CD8+ T cells from PBMCs. The rearrangement links TRBV28 to TRBJ1-5, with D unresolved. The CDR3 nucleotides are TGTGCCAGCAGCCCTTTAGAGAGGGATCCCGCCAATCAGCCCCAGCATTTT. As protein: CASSPLERDPANQPQHF.